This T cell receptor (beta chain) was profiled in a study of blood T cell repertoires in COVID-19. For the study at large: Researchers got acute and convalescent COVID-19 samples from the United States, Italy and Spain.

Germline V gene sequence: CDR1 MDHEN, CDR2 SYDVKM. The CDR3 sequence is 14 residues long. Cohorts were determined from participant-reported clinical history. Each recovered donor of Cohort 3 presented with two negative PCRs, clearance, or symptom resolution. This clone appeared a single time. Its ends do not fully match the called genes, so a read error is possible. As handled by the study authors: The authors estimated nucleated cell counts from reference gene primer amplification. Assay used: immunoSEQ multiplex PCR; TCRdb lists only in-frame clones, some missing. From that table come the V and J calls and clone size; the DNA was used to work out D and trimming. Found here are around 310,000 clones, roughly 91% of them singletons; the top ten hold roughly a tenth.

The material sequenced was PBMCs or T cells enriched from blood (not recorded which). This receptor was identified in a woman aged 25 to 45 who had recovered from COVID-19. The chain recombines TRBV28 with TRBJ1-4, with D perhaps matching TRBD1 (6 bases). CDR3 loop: CASSLGNVLGTKVF. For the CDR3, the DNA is TGTGCCAGCAGTCTAGGAAATGTATTGGGGACAAAAGTTTTT.